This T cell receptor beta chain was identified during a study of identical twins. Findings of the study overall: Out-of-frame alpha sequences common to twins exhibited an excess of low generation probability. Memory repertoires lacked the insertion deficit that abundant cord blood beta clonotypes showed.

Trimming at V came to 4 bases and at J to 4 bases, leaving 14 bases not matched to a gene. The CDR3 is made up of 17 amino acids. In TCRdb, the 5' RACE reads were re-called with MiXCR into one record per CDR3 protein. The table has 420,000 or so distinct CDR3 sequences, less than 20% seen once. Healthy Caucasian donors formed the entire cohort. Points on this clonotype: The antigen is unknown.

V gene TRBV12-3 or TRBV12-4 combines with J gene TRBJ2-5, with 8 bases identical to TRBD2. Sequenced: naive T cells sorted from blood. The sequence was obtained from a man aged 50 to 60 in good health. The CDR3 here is CASSSNPGTRMGETQYF. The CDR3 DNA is TGTGCCAGCAGTTCTAACCCCGGGACTAGGATGGGAGAGACCCAGTACTTC.